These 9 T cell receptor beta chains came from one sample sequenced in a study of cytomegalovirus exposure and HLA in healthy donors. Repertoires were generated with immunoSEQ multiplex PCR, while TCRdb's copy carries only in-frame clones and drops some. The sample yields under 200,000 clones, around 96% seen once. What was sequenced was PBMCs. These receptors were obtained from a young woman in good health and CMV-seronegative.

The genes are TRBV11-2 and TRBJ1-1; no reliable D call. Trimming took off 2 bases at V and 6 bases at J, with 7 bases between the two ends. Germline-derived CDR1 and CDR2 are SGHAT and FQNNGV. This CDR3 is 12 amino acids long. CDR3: CASSLLAAEAFF. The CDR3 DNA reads TGTGCCAGCAGCTTACTGGCAGCTGAAGCTTTCTTT.

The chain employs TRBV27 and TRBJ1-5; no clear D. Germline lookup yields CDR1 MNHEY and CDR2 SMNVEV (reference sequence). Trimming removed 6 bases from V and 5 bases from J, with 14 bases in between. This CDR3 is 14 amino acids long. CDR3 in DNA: TGTGCCAGCAGCCGGGTCGGCGGGGATCAGCCCCAGCATTTT. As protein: CASSRVGGDQPQHF.

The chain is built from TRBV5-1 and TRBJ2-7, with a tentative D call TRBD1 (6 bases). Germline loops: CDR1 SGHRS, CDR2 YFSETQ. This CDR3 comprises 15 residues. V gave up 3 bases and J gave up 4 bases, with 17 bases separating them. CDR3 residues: CASSSGQTRSYEQYF. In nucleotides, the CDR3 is TGCGCCAGCAGCTCTGGACAGACGAGGAGTTACGAGCAGTACTTC.

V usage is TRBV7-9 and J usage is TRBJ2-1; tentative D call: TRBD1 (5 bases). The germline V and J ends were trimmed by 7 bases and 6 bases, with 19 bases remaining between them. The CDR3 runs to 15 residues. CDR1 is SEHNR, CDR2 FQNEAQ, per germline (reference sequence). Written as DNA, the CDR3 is TGTGCCAGCATTTCCTTTGTGACAGCTATCAATGAGCAGTTCTTC. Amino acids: CASISFVTAINEQFF.

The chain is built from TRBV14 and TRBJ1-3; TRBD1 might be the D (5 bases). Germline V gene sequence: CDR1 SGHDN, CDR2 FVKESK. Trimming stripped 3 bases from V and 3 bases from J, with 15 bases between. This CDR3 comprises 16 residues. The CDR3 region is CASSHNPGVLGNTIYF. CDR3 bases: TGTGCCAGCAGCCACAATCCGGGGGTGCTTGGAAACACCATATATTTT.

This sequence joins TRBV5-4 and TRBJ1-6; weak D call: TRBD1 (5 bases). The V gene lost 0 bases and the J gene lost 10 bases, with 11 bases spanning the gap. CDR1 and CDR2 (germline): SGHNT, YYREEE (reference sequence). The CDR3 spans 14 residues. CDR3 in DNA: TGTGCCAGCAGCTTGGGGGGGGTAGGATCACCCCTCCACTTT. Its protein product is CASSLGGVGSPLHF.

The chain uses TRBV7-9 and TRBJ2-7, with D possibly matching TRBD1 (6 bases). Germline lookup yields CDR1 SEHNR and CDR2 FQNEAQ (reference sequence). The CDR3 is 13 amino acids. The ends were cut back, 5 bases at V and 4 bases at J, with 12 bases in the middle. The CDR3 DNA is TGTGCCAGCAGCCGTCAAGACAGGTACGAGCAGTACTTC. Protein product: CASSRQDRYEQYF.

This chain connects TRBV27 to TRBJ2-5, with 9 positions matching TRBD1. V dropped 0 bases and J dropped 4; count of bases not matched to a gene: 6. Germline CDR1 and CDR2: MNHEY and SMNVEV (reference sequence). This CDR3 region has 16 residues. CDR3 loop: CASSLSTQGARETQYF. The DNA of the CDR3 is TGTGCCAGCAGTTTATCAACACAGGGGGCGAGAGAGACCCAGTACTTC.

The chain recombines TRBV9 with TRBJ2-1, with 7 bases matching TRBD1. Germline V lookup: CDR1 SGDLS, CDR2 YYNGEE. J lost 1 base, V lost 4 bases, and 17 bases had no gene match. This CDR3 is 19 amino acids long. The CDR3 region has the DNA TGTGCCAGCAGCCTGTCCCCAGACAGGGTGGGGCCATCCTACAATGAGCAGTTCTTC. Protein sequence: CASSLSPDRVGPSYNEQFF.